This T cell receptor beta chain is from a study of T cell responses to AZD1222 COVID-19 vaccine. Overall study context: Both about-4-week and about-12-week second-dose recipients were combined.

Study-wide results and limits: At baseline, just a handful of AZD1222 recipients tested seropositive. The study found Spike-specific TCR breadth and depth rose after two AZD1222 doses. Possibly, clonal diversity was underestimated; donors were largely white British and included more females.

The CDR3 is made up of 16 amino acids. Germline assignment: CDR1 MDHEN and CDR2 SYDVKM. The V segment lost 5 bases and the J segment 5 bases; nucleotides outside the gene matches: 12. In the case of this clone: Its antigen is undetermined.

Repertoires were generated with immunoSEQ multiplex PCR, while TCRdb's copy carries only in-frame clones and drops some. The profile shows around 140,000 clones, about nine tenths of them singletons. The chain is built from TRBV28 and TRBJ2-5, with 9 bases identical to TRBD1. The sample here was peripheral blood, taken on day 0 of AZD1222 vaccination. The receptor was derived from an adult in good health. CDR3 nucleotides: TGTGCCAGCAGTCCCCGACAGGGGGGATGGGGGGAGACCCAGTACTTC. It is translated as CASSPRQGGWGETQYF.